Each of the 32 T cell receptor beta chains below was sequenced from the same sample in a study of cytomegalovirus exposure and HLA in healthy donors. Clones were sequenced by immunoSEQ multiplex PCR, and TCRdb holds only the in-frame ones, with some missing. The data hold under 250,000 clones, with roughly 85% observed a single time. The sequenced sample was PBMCs. The receptors here all came from a woman aged 18-29 years in good health and CMV-seronegative.

This chain links TRBV29-1 with TRBJ1-1; D gene uncertain. Between the trimmed V and J ends, which lost 2 bases and 0 bases, there was a span of 7 bases. CDR1 SQVTM and CDR2 ANQGSEA come from the germline V gene. CDR3 length: 13 amino acids. The CDR3 is CSVEQIMNTEAFF. CDR3 nucleotides: TGCAGCGTTGAACAGATCATGAACACTGAAGCTTTCTTT. The variable domain in full, completed from reference TRBV29-1 and TRBJ1-1, reads SAVISQKPSRDICQRGTSLTIQCQVDSQVTMMFWYRQQPGQSLTLIATANQGSEATYESGFVIDKFPISRPNLTFSTLTVSNMSPEDSSIYLCSVEQIMNTEAFFGQGTRLTVV.

This chain links TRBV4-2 with TRBJ2-3, with 11 bases aligning to TRBD2. J lost 2 bases, V lost 4 bases, and 8 bases had no gene match. The CDR3 is made up of 17 amino acids. Germline V gene data show CDR1 as LGHNA and CDR2 as YNFKEQ. The chain's CDR3 is CASSPRKTSGATDTQYF. The CDR3, as DNA: TGTGCCAGCAGCCCCAGAAAGACTAGCGGGGCCACAGATACGCAGTATTTT.

The chain has TRBV6-1 and TRBJ1-5, with 7 bases identical to TRBD1. The CDR3 has 15 residues. Looked up from germline, CDR1 is MNHNS and CDR2 is SASEGT. V shed 6 bases and J 4 bases; nucleotides not matched to a gene: 9. The CDR3 DNA reads TGTGCCAGCAGGGAGGGACAGCTGGTAAATCAGCCCCAGCATTTT. It translates to CASREGQLVNQPQHF.

The rearrangement links TRBV6-1 to TRBJ2-5; D is tentatively TRBD1 or TRBD2 (5 bases each). Deletions cut 4 bases from V and 1 base from J, with 22 bases between. Germline V gives CDR1 MNHNS, CDR2 SASEGT. CDR3 size: 18 residues. In nucleotides, the CDR3 is TGTGCCAGCAGTGCCCGAAGGGGACCACAGGTAGGCCAAGAGACCCAGTACTTC. This sequence encodes CASSARRGPQVGQETQYF.

The chain has TRBV27 and TRBJ1-6, with TRBD1 as a possible D gene (5 bases). Trimming removed 3 bases from V and 7 bases from J, with 10 bases in between. Per germline, CDR1 MNHEY and CDR2 SMNVEV (reference sequence). CDR3 length: 14 amino acids. The CDR3 here is CASSFRRDNSPLHF. The CDR3 DNA is TGTGCCAGCAGTTTTCGCAGGGACAATTCACCCCTCCACTTT.

V gene TRBV27 combines with J gene TRBJ2-5, with a weak D call TRBD1 (5 bases). V lost 6 bases, J lost 4 bases, and 9 bases lay in between. From germline, CDR1 is MNHEY and CDR2 SMNVEV (reference sequence). The CDR3 is 12 residues long. CDR3 sequence reads: CASRGRTETQYF. CDR3 bases: TGTGCCAGCAGGGGGCGGACAGAGACCCAGTACTTC.

This chain links TRBV15 with TRBJ2-5, with D perhaps TRBD1 (7 bases). The CDR3 has 14 amino acids. Germline CDR1 LNHNV, CDR2 YYDKDF (reference sequence). V was pared by 0 bases and J by 5 bases, with 10 bases between. The chain's CDR3 is CATSREGGGETQYF. As DNA, the CDR3 is TGTGCCACCAGCAGAGAAGGAGGGGGCGAGACCCAGTACTTC.

The rearrangement links TRBV5-1 to TRBJ1-4, with TRBD1 identical over 7 bases. Germline CDR1 and CDR2: SGHRS and YFSETQ. J was trimmed by 8 bases and V by 3 bases; bases with no gene match: 16. The CDR3 covers 17 residues. CDR3 protein: CASSSIGPRQGGEKLFF. Here the CDR3 DNA reads TGCGCCAGCAGCTCAATAGGCCCCCGACAGGGTGGCGAAAAACTGTTTTTT.

This rearrangement joins TRBV7-9 to TRBJ1-2, with D perhaps TRBD1 (5 bases). This CDR3 region has 14 residues. The V and J ends lost 5 bases and 1 base respectively, with 11 bases between them. Germline CDR1 is SEHNR and CDR2 is FQNEAQ (reference sequence). DNA for the CDR3: TGTGCCAGCAGCCGAGCGACAGATAACTATGGCTACACCTTC. Protein sequence: CASSRATDNYGYTF.

This clone was recorded a few times. This chain connects TRBV2 to TRBJ1-2; TRBD1 matches 7 bases. Germline CDR1 and CDR2: SNHLY and FYNNEI. Trimming cost V 1 base and J 7 bases; bases outside gene matches: 9. The CDR3 loop spans 15 amino acids. The CDR3 protein is CASSEVGIGGFGYTF. CDR3 in DNA: TGTGCCAGCAGTGAAGTTGGTATAGGGGGCTTTGGCTACACCTTC.

This clone appeared a few times. This chain joins TRBV7-9 and TRBJ2-5; 9 positions match TRBD2. V gave up 5 bases and J gave up 4 bases; unmatched junction bases: 5. Germline CDR1 is SEHNR and CDR2 is FQNEAQ (reference sequence). This CDR3 comprises 14 residues. The CDR3 region has the DNA TGTGCCAGCAGCCGCGGCGGGGGGGGAGAGACCCAGTACTTC. It encodes CASSRGGGGETQYF. The full variable domain, in which reference TRBV7-9 and TRBJ2-5 provide the parts outside the CDR3, is DTGVSQNPRHKITKRGQNVTFRCDPISEHNRLYWYRQTLGQGPEFLTYFQNEAQLEKSRLLSDRFSAERPKGSFSTLEIQRTEQGDSAMYLCASSRGGGGETQYFGPGTRLLVL.

Here the CDR3 reads CASSQVGNYEQYF. The CDR3 DNA reads TGTGCCAGCAGCCAAGTGGGCAACTACGAGCAGTACTTC. This chain links TRBV14 with TRBJ2-7, with D unresolved. V was cut by 1 base and J by 3 bases, with 7 bases left in between. This CDR3 comprises 13 residues. The germline V gene encodes CDR1 SGHDN and CDR2 FVKESK.

The chain links TRBV2 to TRBJ2-7, with a tentative D call TRBD2 (5 bases). This CDR3 comprises 15 residues. Germline CDR1 is SNHLY and CDR2 is FYNNEI. V was clipped by 0 bases and J by 0 bases, with 9 bases between them. CDR3 coding DNA: TGTGCCAGCAGTGAAGCAGGTGGGAGCTCCTACGAGCAGTACTTC. Residues: CASSEAGGSSYEQYF.

The rearrangement joins TRBV7-8 to TRBJ1-2, with D possibly being TRBD1 (6 bases). With 2 bases removed from V and 6 bases from J, the gap between germline ends came to 10 bases. Per the germline V gene, CDR1 is SGHVS and CDR2 is FQNEAQ. The CDR3 extends over 13 amino acids. CDR3 nucleotide sequence: TGTGCCAGCAGCTTACTCAAGGGGGATGGCTACACCTTC. Residues: CASSLLKGDGYTF.

This chain's CDR3 is CASSPGTSGRNTQYF. The CDR3 DNA reads as TGTGCCAGCAGTCCCGGGACTAGCGGGAGAAATACGCAGTATTTT. The chain couples TRBV6-6 to TRBJ2-3, with TRBD2 matching over 14 bases. The CDR3 runs 15 residues. From germline, CDR1 is MNHNY and CDR2 SVGAGI (reference sequence). V trimming: 5 bases; J trimming: 7 bases; junction bases outside the gene matches: 5.

The chain has TRBV7-3 and TRBJ2-3, with 10 bases that match TRBD2. With 5 bases clipped from V and 4 bases from J, the junction kept 3 bases outside the gene matches. The CDR3 is 14 residues long. Germline assignment: CDR1 SGHTA and CDR2 FQGTGA. The CDR3, as DNA: TGTGCCAGCAGCGCTAGCGGGAGCCCAGATACGCAGTATTTT. Protein sequence: CASSASGSPDTQYF.

This clone is a singleton in its sample. The chain joins TRBV18 to TRBJ1-1; D is undetermined. The CDR3 has 16 amino acids. The V gene's germline CDR1 is KGHSH and CDR2 LQKENI. V gave up 2 bases and J gave up 1 base, with 14 bases separating them. CDR3 DNA sequence: TGTGCCAGCTCACCATCTTTCGGGCGGAAGAACACTGAAGCTTTCTTT. Translating it yields CASSPSFGRKNTEAFF.

This clone was seen a handful of times. The V call is TRBV4-2, the J call TRBJ1-1, with D uncertain. Trimming shortened V by 5 bases and J by 3 bases, and 13 bases separated the two germline ends. Looked up from germline, CDR1 is LGHNA and CDR2 is YNFKEQ. The CDR3 sequence is 14 residues long. CDR3: CASSSSTEDTEAFF. The CDR3 bases are TGTGCCAGCAGCTCCTCGACGGAGGACACTGAAGCTTTCTTT.

This rearrangement joins TRBV2 to TRBJ1-6; unclear D gene. Germline V gene lookup returns CDR1 SNHLY and CDR2 FYNNEI. Trimming pared 2 bases from V and 10 bases from J, leaving 3 bases between. This CDR3 has 11 residues. The CDR3 here is CASSERSPLHF. The CDR3 DNA follows: TGTGCCAGCAGTGAACGCTCACCCCTCCACTTT.

This chain uses TRBV6-6 with TRBJ2-3, with D possibly TRBD2 on 6 matching bases. CDR1 is MNHNY, CDR2 SVGAGI, per germline (reference sequence). Deletions cut 0 bases from V and 0 bases from J, with 10 bases between. The CDR3 runs 16 residues. The CDR3 coding sequence is TGTGCCAGCAGTTACTCGTGGAGCGGGAGCACAGATACGCAGTATTTT. Protein: CASSYSWSGSTDTQYF.

V and J are TRBV7-3 and TRBJ2-2; D ambiguous. V gave up 5 bases and J gave up 8 bases, with 6 bases separating them. There are 11 residues in the CDR3. Germline V gene data show CDR1 as SGHTA and CDR2 as FQGTGA. CDR3 amino acids: CASSKEGELFF. Written as DNA, the CDR3 is TGTGCCAGCAGCAAAGAGGGGGAGCTGTTTTTT.

The CDR3 protein is CASIWPDRGGQETQYF. Written as DNA, the CDR3 is TGCGCCAGCATATGGCCTGACAGGGGTGGCCAAGAGACCCAGTACTTC. This sequence joins TRBV23-1 and TRBJ2-5, with TRBD1 identical over 8 bases. TRBV23-1 is marked as an open reading frame, function uncertain. J lost 1 base, V lost 7 bases, and 11 bases had no gene match. The CDR3 sequence is 16 residues long.

J is TRBJ2-2 and V is TRBV19; the match to TRBD2 covers 9 bases. V was clipped by 7 bases and J by 4 bases; unmatched bases: 10. Germline V gene data show CDR1 as LNHDA and CDR2 as SQIVND (reference sequence). This CDR3 has 16 residues. CDR3 sequence (DNA): TGTGCCAGTACCACTAGGAGCGGGAGGCGCACCGGGGAGCTGTTTTTT. This encodes CASTTRSGRRTGELFF.

The chain carries TRBV18 and TRBJ2-1; D is perhaps TRBD1 or TRBD2 (6 bases each). Germline assignment: CDR1 KGHSH and CDR2 LQKENI. The CDR3 is made up of 15 amino acids. V lost 4 bases, J lost 8 bases, and 18 bases lay in between. The CDR3: CASSRGGPTTDEQFF. The CDR3 region has the DNA TGTGCCAGCTCACGAGGGGGGCCGACGACGGATGAGCAGTTCTTC.

CDR3 region: CASSGTGTEAFF. The CDR3 DNA is TGTGCCAGCAGCGGCACAGGGACTGAAGCTTTCTTT. This chain joins TRBV5-6 and TRBJ1-1; a possible D gene is TRBD1 (6 bases). This CDR3 comprises 12 residues. The ends were cut back, 4 bases at V and 5 bases at J, with 9 bases in the middle. Germline V gives CDR1 SGHDT, CDR2 YYEEEE.

This sequence joins TRBV2 and TRBJ2-5; 7 positions agree with TRBD2. V shed 6 bases and J 2 bases; nucleotides not matched to a gene: 6. The germline CDR1 and CDR2 sequences are SNHLY and FYNNEI. CDR3 size: 14 residues. The CDR3 nucleotides are TGTGCCAGCAGGGGCGGAGCGGGGCAAGAGACCCAGTACTTC. It yields the protein CASRGGAGQETQYF.

This clone was found a few times. This chain uses TRBV28 with TRBJ2-5, with 9 bases aligning to TRBD1. CDR1 is MDHEN and CDR2 is SYDVKM in the germline V gene. CDR3 length: 15 residues. With 8 bases clipped from V and 4 bases from J, the junction kept 11 bases outside the gene matches. CDR3 bases: TGTGCCAGCCTCCAGGCGGGACAGGGTAGAGAGACCCAGTACTTC. Protein product: CASLQAGQGRETQYF.

This chain joins TRBV28 and TRBJ1-5, with unresolved D. Trimming took 3 bases from V and 6 from J, leaving 15 bases between them. The CDR3 runs to 15 residues. Germline CDR1 and CDR2: MDHEN and SYDVKM. In DNA form, the CDR3 reads TGTGCCAGCAGTTTCGGTCGGAGGTGGAGTCAGCCCCAGCATTTT. It codes for CASSFGRRWSQPQHF.

The chain carries TRBV6-5 and TRBJ1-1, with D maybe TRBD1 (5 bases). This CDR3 spans 14 amino acids. Trimming stripped 5 bases from V and 1 base from J, with 11 bases between. CDR1 MNHEY and CDR2 SVGAGI come from the germline V gene. The DNA of the CDR3 is TGTGCCAGCAGTCGGGACCACACGAACACTGAAGCTTTCTTT. It encodes CASSRDHTNTEAFF.

The rearrangement links TRBV4-1 to TRBJ1-1; the D is unclear. V lost 0 bases and J lost 1, with 9 bases in between. The germline gives CDR1 MGHRA, CDR2 YSYEKL. The CDR3 contains 15 residues. CDR3 residues: CASSQDRAQNTEAFF. DNA of the CDR3: TGCGCCAGCAGCCAAGACCGGGCACAGAACACTGAAGCTTTCTTT.

This chain connects TRBV6-5 to TRBJ1-2; 9 bases match TRBD1. Germline V gene lookup returns CDR1 MNHEY and CDR2 SVGAGI. The CDR3 length is 15 residues. V lost 6 bases, J lost 1 base, and 6 bases stayed unmatched. This CDR3 reads CASRVGQGLNYGYTF. DNA for the CDR3: TGTGCCAGCAGGGTTGGACAGGGGCTTAACTATGGCTACACCTTC.

The chain carries TRBV5-1 and TRBJ1-2; 7 nucleotides line up with TRBD1. Germline V gene data show CDR1 as SGHRS and CDR2 as YFSETQ. With V trimmed by 3 bases and J by 5 bases, 1 base remained unmatched. This CDR3 comprises 12 residues. CDR3 amino acids: CASSWGQYGYTF. As DNA, the CDR3 is TGCGCCAGCAGCTGGGGACAGTATGGCTACACCTTC.